One sample yielded the 14 T cell receptor beta chains listed below, sequenced in a study of blood T cell repertoires in COVID-19. Some clones are missing from TCRdb's copy, which holds only in-frame ones; the method was immunoSEQ multiplex PCR. This table holds 100,000 to 150,000 clones, around nine tenths found once. The specimen was peripheral blood. Receptor source: a woman between 65 and 79 years old with COVID-19, enrolled during active disease.

This chain connects TRBV19 to TRBJ2-7; 9 nucleotides line up with TRBD1. CDR3 length equals 14 residues. Trimming cost V 9 bases and J 0 bases; bases outside gene matches: 6. In germline, CDR1 is LNHDA, CDR2 SQIVND (reference sequence). Here the CDR3 DNA reads TGTGCCAGCAAGGACAGGGGAAGCTCCTACGAGCAGTACTTC. Translated: CASKDRGSSYEQYF.

V is TRBV7-9 and J is TRBJ1-2; TRBD1 is a possible D gene (6 bases). V dropped 5 bases and J dropped 3 bases, with 13 bases sitting between them. From germline, CDR1 is SEHNR and CDR2 FQNEAQ (reference sequence). The CDR3 has 14 amino acids. CDR3 bases: TGTGCCAGCAGCCACCTGGGACATGACTATGGCTACACCTTC. Its protein product is CASSHLGHDYGYTF.

This chain joins TRBV2 and TRBJ1-1, with TRBD1 identical over 9 bases. J was trimmed by 5 bases and V by 1 base; bases with no gene match: 5. CDR1 and CDR2 (germline): SNHLY, FYNNEI. The CDR3 loop spans 15 amino acids. The CDR3, as DNA: TGTGCCAGCAGTGAAGGACAGGGGGTAGAGACTGAAGCTTTCTTT. Translated: CASSEGQGVETEAFF.

This clone appeared a few times. The chain carries TRBV6-5 and TRBJ2-7; possibly TRBD1 for D (6 bases). This CDR3 spans 11 amino acids. Germline V gene data show CDR1 as MNHEY and CDR2 as SVGAGI. Trimming removed 6 bases at V and 6 bases at J, with 9 bases between. CDR3 protein: CASRRDIEQYF. CDR3 nucleotides: TGTGCCAGCAGGAGGGACATCGAGCAGTACTTC.

This chain joins TRBV18 and TRBJ1-3; perhaps TRBD1 as D (6 bases). V dropped 3 bases and J dropped 5 bases, with 11 bases sitting between them. Germline V CDR1 and CDR2: KGHSH, LQKENI. The CDR3 covers 14 residues. Here the CDR3 reads CASSPEQGRNTIYF. Here the CDR3 DNA reads TGTGCCAGCTCACCCGAACAGGGAAGAAACACCATATATTTT.

The chain links TRBV4-2 to TRBJ2-1, with TRBD2 identical over 7 bases. The V gene's germline CDR1 is LGHNA and CDR2 YNFKEQ. V lost 4 bases to trimming and J lost 0 bases; unmatched junction nucleotides: 15. The CDR3 sequence is 19 residues long. In nucleotides, the CDR3 is TGTGCCAGCAGCCGCCAGAGGGTCGGCGGGGGTAGCTCCTACAATGAGCAGTTCTTC. Its translation is CASSRQRVGGGSSYNEQFF.

The chain joins TRBV19 to TRBJ1-5; weak D call: TRBD1 (6 bases). CDR3 size: 16 residues. The V end lost 0 bases, the J end lost 2 bases, and 11 bases lay between the germline ends. The germline gives CDR1 LNHDA, CDR2 SQIVND (reference sequence). In nucleotides, the CDR3 is TGTGCCAGTAGTATAGACCTGGGGGCGGGCAATCAGCCCCAGCATTTT. Translation gives CASSIDLGAGNQPQHF.

This clone has a handful of counts. V usage is TRBV5-1 and J usage is TRBJ1-1; 8 nucleotides match TRBD1. Trimming at V came to 0 bases and at J to 1 base, leaving 2 bases not matched to a gene. This CDR3 spans 15 amino acids. CDR1 and CDR2 from the germline V gene are SGHRS and YFSETQ. The CDR3: CASSLDRGTNTEAFF. The DNA for the CDR3 is TGCGCCAGCAGCTTGGACAGGGGGACGAACACTGAAGCTTTCTTT.

This clone showed up just once. This rearrangement joins TRBV9 to TRBJ1-6, with 7 bases matching TRBD1. Looked up from germline, CDR1 is SGDLS and CDR2 is YYNGEE. Trimming at V came to 4 bases and at J to 10 bases, leaving 8 bases not matched to a gene. The CDR3 contains 14 residues. CDR3 DNA: TGTGCCAGCAGCCCAGAGACAGGGCGGTCACCCCTCCACTTT. Translating gives CASSPETGRSPLHF.

This clone was picked up one time. The J gene is TRBJ1-2, the V gene TRBV7-9; D possibly corresponds to TRBD1 (6 bases). The CDR3 totals 16 residues. The germline gives CDR1 SEHNR, CDR2 FQNEAQ (reference sequence). Trimming took off 5 bases at V and 8 bases at J, with 24 bases between the two ends. The CDR3 nucleotides are TGTGCCAGCAGCCCATCATCGGGACAATTCGCAAGGGGCTACACCTTC. Its translation is CASSPSSGQFARGYTF.

The genes are TRBV9 and TRBJ1-1; weak D call: TRBD1 (5 bases). The CDR3 spans 13 residues. V was cut by 4 bases and J by 4 bases, with 11 bases left in between. Germline CDR1 is SGDLS and CDR2 is YYNGEE. The CDR3 loop is CASSPAGVTEAFF. The CDR3 DNA sequence: TGTGCCAGCAGCCCAGCGGGGGTCACTGAAGCTTTCTTT.

Comment on this clone: Other DNA sequences in this sample translate to the same CDR3. The chain is built from TRBV5-1 and TRBJ1-3; TRBD1 agrees at 7 bases. The germline V gene has CDR1 SGHRS and CDR2 YFSETQ. The CDR3 is 15 residues long. With V trimmed by 0 bases and J by 1 base, 1 base remained unmatched. The CDR3 protein is CASSLETGSGNTIYF. The CDR3 bases are TGCGCCAGCAGCTTGGAGACAGGGTCTGGAAACACCATATATTTT.

CDR3 in amino acids: CSVVGQARGYTF. The CDR3, as DNA: TGCAGCGTTGTGGGACAGGCGCGTGGCTACACCTTC. The J gene is TRBJ1-2, the V gene TRBV29-1; the match to TRBD1 covers 8 bases. This CDR3 contains 12 residues. Germline values: CDR1 SQVTM, CDR2 ANQGSEA. Germline trimming cut 4 bases from V and 7 bases from J; bases unmatched to any gene: 5.

The chain combines TRBV27 with TRBJ1-2; D unclear. This CDR3 is built from 13 residues. Germline V gene sequence: CDR1 MNHEY, CDR2 SMNVEV (reference sequence). V was trimmed by 6 bases and J by 2 bases, leaving 10 bases between them. CDR3 in DNA: TGTGCCAGCAGCTATAATCACAACTATGGCTACACCTTC. Translated: CASSYNHNYGYTF.